This is a list of T cell receptor beta chains from one sample in a study of blood T cell repertoires in COVID-19. Repertoires were generated with immunoSEQ multiplex PCR, while TCRdb's copy carries only in-frame clones and drops some. The sample consists of 63,000 or so clones, 82% of them appearing once. Sequenced material: peripheral blood. These receptors originate from a man older than 75 with active COVID-19. CDR3s include the opening cysteine and the closing phenylalanine or tryptophan.

>TRBV15
CATSRDVQGDEKLFF
>TRBV19
CASSIDRGGRSTDTQYF
>TRBV18
CASSPRTGQNTEAFF
>TRBV4-2
CASARLADTYEQYF
>TRBV6-5
CASRGRDTGNQPQHF
>TRBV30
CAWSVRNNQPQHF
>TRBV27
CASSLFAGSRETQYF
>TRBV7-9
CASSPRDSQNIQYF
>TRBV18
CASSPDNFYGYTF
>TRBV5-5
CASSAGLINQPQHF
>TRBV9
CASSVMSSGNTIYF
>TRBV4-2
CASSHETSGRKDTQYF
>TRBV14
CASSKGSQGLYGYTF
>TRBV7-3
CASSFSGNSGELFF
>TRBV19
CASSTETGETQYF
>TRBV6-5
CASSSEMNTGELFF
>TRBV28
CASRIPGQNINEQFF
>TRBV13
CASSRTGDGNQPQHF
>TRBV11-2
CASSLSIEDQETQYF
>TRBV5-4
CASSRGPAGIQLAKNIQYF
>TRBV3-1/TRBV3-2
CASSQEGRVRGESLYNEQFF
>TRBV10-3
CAISVQPGDEQYF
>TRBV18
CASSPGTENTEAFF
>TRBV4-3
CASSRTSGGHGSYNEQFF
>TRBV7-9
CASSLEAGQYNEQFF
>TRBV27
CASSLFSQANNSPLHF
>TRBV28
CASSPSTHTQYF
>TRBV11-2
CASSSGQGASYEQYF
>TRBV5-6
CASIHGERDDF
>TRBV7-2
CASSLTGNEQFF
>TRBV7-9
CASSMSGGFRQETQYF
>TRBV19
CASSRDGGVTQYF
>TRBV19
CASSSRLAGEQNIQYF
>TRBV18
CASSPTGVQETQYF
>TRBV5-1
CASRRTSGTYEQYF
>TRBV6-5
CASMSTAGGTEAFF
>TRBV30
CAGAPRDRRHYEQYF
>TRBV5-5
CASSLDGSGNTIYF
>TRBV19
CASSTRTGLRNQPQHF
>TRBV7-2
CASSFYRGNSPLHF
>TRBV28
CASSSSSGVNEQFF
>TRBV19
CASSGVEGVTQYF
>TRBV11-2
CASRPGNYEQYF
>TRBV2
CASSGRGSADTQYF
>TRBV10-2
CASRGAGGETQYF
>TRBV3-1/TRBV3-2
CASSQETMSRGKLFF
>TRBV5-4
CASSGGTSVSTDTQYF
>TRBV4-1
CASSQGAGPGRGNTEAFF
>TRBV7-9
CASSVGSPTGTDTQYF
>TRBV7-2
CASSKAPGPGGNEQFF
>TRBV4-2
CASSPDRVGGYTF
>TRBV4-2
CASSQDLTAGTEKLFF
>TRBV19
CASSIPGSGETQYF